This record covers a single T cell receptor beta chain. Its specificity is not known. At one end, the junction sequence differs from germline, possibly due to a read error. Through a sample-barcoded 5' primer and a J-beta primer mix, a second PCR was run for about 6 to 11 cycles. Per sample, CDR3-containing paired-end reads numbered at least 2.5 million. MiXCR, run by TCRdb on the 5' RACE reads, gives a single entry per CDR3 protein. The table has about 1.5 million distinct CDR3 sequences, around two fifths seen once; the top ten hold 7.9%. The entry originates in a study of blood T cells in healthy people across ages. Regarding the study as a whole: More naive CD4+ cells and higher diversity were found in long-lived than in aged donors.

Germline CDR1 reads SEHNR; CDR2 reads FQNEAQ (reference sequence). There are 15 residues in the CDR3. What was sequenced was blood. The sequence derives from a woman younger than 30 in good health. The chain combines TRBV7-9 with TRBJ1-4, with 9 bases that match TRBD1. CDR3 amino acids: CASSLAGTGREKLFF. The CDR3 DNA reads TGTGCCAGCAGCCTAGCGGGGACAGGGCGTGAAAAACTGTTTTTT. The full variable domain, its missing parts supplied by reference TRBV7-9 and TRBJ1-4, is DTGVSQNPRHKITKRGQNVTFRCDPISEHNRLYWYRQTLGQGPEFLTYFQNEAQLEKSRLLSDRFSAERPKGSFSTLEIQRTEQGDSAMYLCASSLAGTGREKLFFGSGTQLSVL.